The TCR beta chain under discussion was sequenced for a study of cytomegalovirus exposure and HLA in healthy donors. The CDR3 is 13 amino acids. Trimming stripped 2 bases from V and 6 bases from J, with 11 bases between. Germline lookup yields CDR1 GTSNPN and CDR2 SVGIG (reference sequence). PCR was performed using 60 Vbeta and 13 Jbeta primers. Profiling relied on immunoSEQ multiplex PCR, and the TCRdb table lists in-frame clones only, not all of them. In the table there are about 150,000 clones, around 75% of which are singletons. The sequence was obtained from a man aged 30 to 45 in good health and CMV-seronegative. The V gene is TRBV30, the J gene TRBJ1-5; D is possibly TRBD1 (5 bases). The sequencing sample was made of PBMCs. CDR3 in DNA: TGTGCCTGGAGTACTGGGGCGAGTCAGCCCCAGCATTTT. Translating it yields CAWSTGASQPQHF.